Listed below are T cell receptor beta chains from one sample, sequenced in a study of T cells in Graves' hyperthyroidism and ophthalmopathy. From the multiplex PCR reads, TCRdb called clonotypes with MiXCR, one entry per CDR3 protein. The top ten hold roughly 13% of the sample, which has fewer than 600,000 distinct CDR3 sequences, around 15% seen once. The specimen sequenced was blood. Every receptor here comes from a woman aged 40 to 55 with Graves' hyperthyroidism. CDR3s include the opening cysteine and the closing phenylalanine or tryptophan. Each record gives: V gene, D gene, CDR3 protein. D genes are given only for firm matches.

V: TRBV20-1
D: NA
CDR3: CSAQDYSGSPLHF

V: TRBV5-1
D: TRBD1
CDR3: CASSLMGTGGNTIYF

V: TRBV11-2
D: NA
CDR3: CASSAPDTQYF

V: TRBV7-8
D: NA
CDR3: CASSWGPPPAGELFF

V: TRBV6-1
D: TRBD2
CDR3: CASIDWTSNEQFF

V: TRBV20-1
D: NA
CDR3: CSARDPPGGGSSADTQYF

V: TRBV6-2/TRBV6-3
D: NA
CDR3: CASSYSYGEGQSNQPQHF

V: TRBV28
D: TRBD1
CDR3: CASHPGQATYGYTF

V: TRBV2
D: TRBD2
CDR3: CASSRTRAMGVLPYNEQFF

V: TRBV28
D: TRBD1
CDR3: CASRGQPSYEQYF

V: TRBV20-1
D: NA
CDR3: CSASPSTDTQYF

V: TRBV7-3
D: NA
CDR3: CASSLIKTSSYNEQFF

V: TRBV27
D: TRBD2
CDR3: CASSSLGTSSGEQFF

V: TRBV7-6
D: NA
CDR3: CASSLGLGSENEKLFF

V: TRBV28
D: NA
CDR3: CASRPGYSSSYEQYF

V: TRBV10-3
D: NA
CDR3: CASGGETQYF

V: TRBV7-9
D: TRBD1
CDR3: CASSWDSASNEKLFF

V: TRBV12-3/TRBV12-4
D: NA
CDR3: CASSPTVGIEAFF

V: TRBV15
D: NA
CDR3: CATSRDRVGNSPLHF

V: TRBV7-2
D: NA
CDR3: CASSLKWGFDQPQHF

V: TRBV28
D: TRBD2
CDR3: CASSHSGSARETQYF

V: TRBV3-1
D: NA
CDR3: CASSQDGWEVLEDTQYF

V: TRBV2
D: NA
CDR3: CASSITYEQYF

V: TRBV20-1
D: TRBD1
CDR3: CSARDPGTGRDGELFF

V: TRBV28
D: NA
CDR3: CASSLSPLNTEAFF

V: TRBV10-3
D: NA
CDR3: CAISENLRTTDTQYF

V: TRBV3-1
D: NA
CDR3: CASSQSGLSYEQYF

V: TRBV19
D: TRBD1
CDR3: CASSAGGLRDYGYTF

V: TRBV28
D: NA
CDR3: CASYSRGYEQYF

V: TRBV4-1
D: TRBD1
CDR3: CASSHQIPPGTVNSPLHF

V: TRBV20-1
D: NA
CDR3: CSATPQGLSNQPQHF

V: TRBV28
D: NA
CDR3: CASSSLSGTPREKLFF

V: TRBV20-1
D: TRBD2
CDR3: CSARWTSGPTYEQYF

V: TRBV30
D: TRBD2
CDR3: CAWSSLSGLAGGELFF

V: TRBV20-1
D: NA
CDR3: CSARKGTQETQYF

V: TRBV13
D: TRBD2
CDR3: CASSLLLAGGTADTQYF

V: TRBV6-1
D: NA
CDR3: CAIRGGDTEAFF

V: TRBV18
D: TRBD2
CDR3: CASSPPAAGDYNEQFF

V: TRBV30
D: NA
CDR3: CAWSFSGDQPQHF

V: TRBV6-1
D: TRBD2
CDR3: CASCRTSGANEQFF

V: TRBV7-9
D: NA
CDR3: CASSFTGLFEAFF

V: TRBV28
D: TRBD2
CDR3: CASSSPGLGDTQYF

V: TRBV7-8
D: TRBD2
CDR3: CASSLLRTSGRSLHTGELFF

V: TRBV3-1
D: TRBD2
CDR3: CASSPGLAGAGVQYF

V: TRBV27
D: NA
CDR3: CASIPNGGTRWDEQYF

V: TRBV12-3/TRBV12-4
D: TRBD2
CDR3: CASSLGLAGSNTGELFF

V: TRBV18
D: NA
CDR3: CASSPPLVPQSSYNEQFF

V: TRBV9
D: TRBD2
CDR3: CASSVDLAGGSGELFF

V: TRBV27
D: TRBD2
CDR3: CASSSSGASSYEQYF

V: TRBV20-1
D: TRBD1
CDR3: CSARGLTGTEIQETQYF

V: TRBV7-3
D: NA
CDR3: CASKEQVNTEAFF

V: TRBV29-1
D: TRBD2
CDR3: CSVDLAGVADTQYF

V: TRBV2
D: NA
CDR3: CASSEGVSKYQETQYF

V: TRBV5-6
D: NA
CDR3: CASSQRQAALAKNIQYF

V: TRBV9
D: NA
CDR3: CASSVAPSYEQYF

V: TRBV19
D: NA
CDR3: CASSAQGWETQYF

V: TRBV7-9
D: NA
CDR3: CASSLAGDFNTNMFEQFF

V: TRBV27
D: TRBD2
CDR3: CASTRASGSINEQFF

V: TRBV5-1
D: NA
CDR3: CASSLGGLAASSYNEQFF